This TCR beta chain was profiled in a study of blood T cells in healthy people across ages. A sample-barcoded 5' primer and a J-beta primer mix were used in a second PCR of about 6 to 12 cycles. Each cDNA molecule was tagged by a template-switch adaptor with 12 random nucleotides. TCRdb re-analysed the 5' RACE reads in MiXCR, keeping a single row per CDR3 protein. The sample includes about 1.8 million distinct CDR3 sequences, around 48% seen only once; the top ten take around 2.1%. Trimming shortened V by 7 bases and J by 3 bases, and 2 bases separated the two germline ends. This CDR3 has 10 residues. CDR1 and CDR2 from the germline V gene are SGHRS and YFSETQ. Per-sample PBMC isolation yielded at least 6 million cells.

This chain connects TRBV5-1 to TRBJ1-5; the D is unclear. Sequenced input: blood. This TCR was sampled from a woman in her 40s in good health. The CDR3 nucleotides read TGCGCCAGCCTCAATCAGCCCCAGCATTTT. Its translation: CASLNQPQHF.